This entry concerns a single T cell receptor beta chain. This entry comes from a study of shared clonotypes between healthy human individuals. V dropped 4 bases and J dropped 15 bases, with 26 bases sitting between them. The CDR3 runs to 15 residues. Looked up from germline, CDR1 is SGDLS and CDR2 is YYNGEE. Generated by immunoSEQ multiplex PCR, the TCRdb table keeps only in-frame clones and is missing some. Of around 510,000 clones in the sample, roughly four fifths were seen once. Free of recent acute infections or vaccinations, the donors were healthy HIV-negative adults. Unsorted samples drew genomic DNA from tens of millions of PBMCs.

This clonotype was obtained from a woman aged 40 to 50 in good health. Some clones in this sample may be carry-over from other donors' samples. The rearrangement joins TRBV9 to TRBJ2-1; D is perhaps TRBD2 (7 bases). The material sequenced was PBMCs. The CDR3, as DNA: TGTGCCAGCAGCCCTAGTGGGGGGCTGGGCGGGAGTCGGTTCTTC. It codes for CASSPSGGLGGSRFF. The entire variable domain, with the rest obtained from reference TRBV9 and TRBJ2-1, is as follows: DSGVTQTPKHLITATGQRVTLRCSPRSGDLSVYWYQQSLDQGLQFLIQYYNGEERAKGNILERFSAQQFPDLHSELNLSSLELGDSALYFCASSPSGGLGGSRFFGPGTRLTVL.